The source of this TCR beta chain is a study of blood T cell repertoires in COVID-19. This CDR3 is built from 15 residues. With 0 bases removed from V and 2 bases from J, the gap between germline ends came to 10 bases. The germline gives CDR1 LNHDA, CDR2 SQIVND (reference sequence). In the authors' methods: Reference gene primer amplification yielded estimated nucleated cell counts. The protocol was immunoSEQ multiplex PCR, while the TCRdb copy is restricted to in-frame clones and leaves out a portion. The V and J calls and clone size are taken from that table; D and trimming were inferred from the DNA. This sample has 200,000 to 250,000 clones, with 75% to 90% found just once.

This TCR was sampled from a woman aged 18-29 years in a cohort exposed to, infected with or recovered from COVID-19 (not recorded which). V and J are TRBV19 and TRBJ2-5; no clear D. Sequencing used PBMCs or T cells enriched from blood (not recorded which). CDR3 DNA: TGTGCCAGTAGTATAGACCTCGGGTCACAAGAGACCCAGTACTTC. Amino acid sequence: CASSIDLGSQETQYF.